The clone carrying this TCR beta chain was detected once. Its matching antigen is unknown. Per germline, CDR1 SGHDN and CDR2 FVKESK. With 1 base removed from V and 1 base from J, the gap between germline ends came to 7 bases. This CDR3 has 15 residues. Sequencing used immunoSEQ multiplex PCR; TCRdb keeps in-frame clones, though not all of them. The table includes 140,000 or so clones, about 93% detected once. This sample is drawn from a study of CD4+ T cells in melanoma. Study findings and constraints: A reported correlation linked neoantigen-specific CD4+ T cells to CD8+, macrophage and B cell function.

The TCR originated in a human donor with melanoma. The chain carries TRBV14 and TRBJ1-4; D unclear. The CDR3 here is CASSQVLGTNEKLFF. DNA of the CDR3: TGTGCCAGCAGCCAAGTTTTGGGAACTAATGAAAAACTGTTTTTT.